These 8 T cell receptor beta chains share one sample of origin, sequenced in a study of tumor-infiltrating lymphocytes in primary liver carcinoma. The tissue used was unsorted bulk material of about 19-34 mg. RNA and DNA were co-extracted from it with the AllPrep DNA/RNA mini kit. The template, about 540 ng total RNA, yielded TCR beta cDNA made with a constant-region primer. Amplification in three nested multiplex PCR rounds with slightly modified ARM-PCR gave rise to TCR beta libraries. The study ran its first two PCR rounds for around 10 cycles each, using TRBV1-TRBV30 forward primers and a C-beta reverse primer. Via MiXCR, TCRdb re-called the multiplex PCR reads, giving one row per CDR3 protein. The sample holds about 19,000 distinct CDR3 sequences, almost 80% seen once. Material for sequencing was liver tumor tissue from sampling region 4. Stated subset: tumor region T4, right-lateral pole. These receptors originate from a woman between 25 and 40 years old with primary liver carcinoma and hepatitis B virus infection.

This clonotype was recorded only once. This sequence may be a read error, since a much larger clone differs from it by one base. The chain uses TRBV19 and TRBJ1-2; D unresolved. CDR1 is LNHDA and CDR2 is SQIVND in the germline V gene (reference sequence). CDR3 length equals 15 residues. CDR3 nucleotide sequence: TGTGCCATTAGTTACCGACCAGGTCCCGACGTGGGCTACACCTTC. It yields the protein CAISYRPGPDVGYTF.

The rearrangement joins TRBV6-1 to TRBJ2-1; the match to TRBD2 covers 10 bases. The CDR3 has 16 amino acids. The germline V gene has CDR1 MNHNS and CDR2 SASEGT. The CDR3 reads CTNNEAGGSGYDEQFF. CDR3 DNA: TGTACCAACAATGAAGCGGGGGGGTCTGGGTACGATGAGCAGTTCTTC.

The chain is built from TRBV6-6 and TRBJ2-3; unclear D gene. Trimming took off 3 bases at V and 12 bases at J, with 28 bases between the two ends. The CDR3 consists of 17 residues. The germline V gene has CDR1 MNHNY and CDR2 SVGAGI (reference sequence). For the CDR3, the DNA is TGTGCCAGCAGTTATCAGACCGGACCTCGACGCACAGATATACAGTATTTT. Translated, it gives CASSYQTGPRRTDIQYF.

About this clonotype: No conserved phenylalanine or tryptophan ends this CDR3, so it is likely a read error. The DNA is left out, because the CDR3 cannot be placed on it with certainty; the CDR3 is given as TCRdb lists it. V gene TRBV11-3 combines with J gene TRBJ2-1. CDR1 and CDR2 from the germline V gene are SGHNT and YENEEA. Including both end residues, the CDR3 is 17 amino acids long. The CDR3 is CASSIDLAGSSYNEQFL.

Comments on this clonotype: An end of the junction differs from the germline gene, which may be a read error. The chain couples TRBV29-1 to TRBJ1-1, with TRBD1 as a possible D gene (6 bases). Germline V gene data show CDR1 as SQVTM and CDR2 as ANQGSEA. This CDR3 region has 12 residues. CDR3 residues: CSIETGSTEALF. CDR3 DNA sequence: TGCAGCATCGAAACAGGGAGCACTGAAGCTCTCTTT.

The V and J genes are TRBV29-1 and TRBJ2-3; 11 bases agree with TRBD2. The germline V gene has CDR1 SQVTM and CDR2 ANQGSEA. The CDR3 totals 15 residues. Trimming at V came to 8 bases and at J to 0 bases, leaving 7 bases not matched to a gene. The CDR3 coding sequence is TGCAGCATCGCGGGGACTAGCGGTAGCACAGATACGCAGTATTTT. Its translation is CSIAGTSGSTDTQYF.

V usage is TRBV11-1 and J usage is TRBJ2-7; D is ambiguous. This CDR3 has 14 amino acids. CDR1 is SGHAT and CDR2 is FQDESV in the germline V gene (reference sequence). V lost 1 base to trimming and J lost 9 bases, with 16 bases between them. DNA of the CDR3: TGTGCCAGCAGCTTAGTTACTGAGACCTACTGGCAGTACTTC. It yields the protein CASSLVTETYWQYF.

The CDR3 nucleotides are TGTGCCAGCAGTGAACGGTTCCTGGTCCTTAGACTTGACTATGGCTACACCTTC. It specifies CASSERFLVLRLDYGYTF. This sequence joins TRBV6-1 and TRBJ1-2, with D hard to call. Germline CDR1 MNHNS, CDR2 SASEGT. V was cut by 2 bases and J by 3 bases, with 22 bases left in between. CDR3 size: 18 residues.